This T cell receptor beta chain was sequenced for a study of shared clonotypes between healthy human individuals. General study points: Shared clonotypes across all four donors exceeded non-shared ones in generation probability.

In germline, CDR1 is MNHNS, CDR2 SASEGT. The CDR3 contains 14 residues. The V and J ends lost 7 bases and 6 bases, in that order; junction bases with no gene match: 9. Assay: immunoSEQ multiplex PCR; the TCRdb copy retains only in-frame clones and omits some. The sample contains about 960,000 clones, approximately 80% of which appear only once. This clone was seen a handful of times. The antigen is not known. This sequence joins TRBV6-1 and TRBJ2-7, with TRBD1 matching 10 bases. The source material was memory CD4+ T cells sorted from blood. Stated subset: CD45RA-negative fraction. This clonotype was sampled from a man aged 18 to 29 in good health. CDR3 bases: TGTGCCAGCACCCGGGACAGGGGTTCCCTCGAGCAGTACTTC. It is translated as CASTRDRGSLEQYF.